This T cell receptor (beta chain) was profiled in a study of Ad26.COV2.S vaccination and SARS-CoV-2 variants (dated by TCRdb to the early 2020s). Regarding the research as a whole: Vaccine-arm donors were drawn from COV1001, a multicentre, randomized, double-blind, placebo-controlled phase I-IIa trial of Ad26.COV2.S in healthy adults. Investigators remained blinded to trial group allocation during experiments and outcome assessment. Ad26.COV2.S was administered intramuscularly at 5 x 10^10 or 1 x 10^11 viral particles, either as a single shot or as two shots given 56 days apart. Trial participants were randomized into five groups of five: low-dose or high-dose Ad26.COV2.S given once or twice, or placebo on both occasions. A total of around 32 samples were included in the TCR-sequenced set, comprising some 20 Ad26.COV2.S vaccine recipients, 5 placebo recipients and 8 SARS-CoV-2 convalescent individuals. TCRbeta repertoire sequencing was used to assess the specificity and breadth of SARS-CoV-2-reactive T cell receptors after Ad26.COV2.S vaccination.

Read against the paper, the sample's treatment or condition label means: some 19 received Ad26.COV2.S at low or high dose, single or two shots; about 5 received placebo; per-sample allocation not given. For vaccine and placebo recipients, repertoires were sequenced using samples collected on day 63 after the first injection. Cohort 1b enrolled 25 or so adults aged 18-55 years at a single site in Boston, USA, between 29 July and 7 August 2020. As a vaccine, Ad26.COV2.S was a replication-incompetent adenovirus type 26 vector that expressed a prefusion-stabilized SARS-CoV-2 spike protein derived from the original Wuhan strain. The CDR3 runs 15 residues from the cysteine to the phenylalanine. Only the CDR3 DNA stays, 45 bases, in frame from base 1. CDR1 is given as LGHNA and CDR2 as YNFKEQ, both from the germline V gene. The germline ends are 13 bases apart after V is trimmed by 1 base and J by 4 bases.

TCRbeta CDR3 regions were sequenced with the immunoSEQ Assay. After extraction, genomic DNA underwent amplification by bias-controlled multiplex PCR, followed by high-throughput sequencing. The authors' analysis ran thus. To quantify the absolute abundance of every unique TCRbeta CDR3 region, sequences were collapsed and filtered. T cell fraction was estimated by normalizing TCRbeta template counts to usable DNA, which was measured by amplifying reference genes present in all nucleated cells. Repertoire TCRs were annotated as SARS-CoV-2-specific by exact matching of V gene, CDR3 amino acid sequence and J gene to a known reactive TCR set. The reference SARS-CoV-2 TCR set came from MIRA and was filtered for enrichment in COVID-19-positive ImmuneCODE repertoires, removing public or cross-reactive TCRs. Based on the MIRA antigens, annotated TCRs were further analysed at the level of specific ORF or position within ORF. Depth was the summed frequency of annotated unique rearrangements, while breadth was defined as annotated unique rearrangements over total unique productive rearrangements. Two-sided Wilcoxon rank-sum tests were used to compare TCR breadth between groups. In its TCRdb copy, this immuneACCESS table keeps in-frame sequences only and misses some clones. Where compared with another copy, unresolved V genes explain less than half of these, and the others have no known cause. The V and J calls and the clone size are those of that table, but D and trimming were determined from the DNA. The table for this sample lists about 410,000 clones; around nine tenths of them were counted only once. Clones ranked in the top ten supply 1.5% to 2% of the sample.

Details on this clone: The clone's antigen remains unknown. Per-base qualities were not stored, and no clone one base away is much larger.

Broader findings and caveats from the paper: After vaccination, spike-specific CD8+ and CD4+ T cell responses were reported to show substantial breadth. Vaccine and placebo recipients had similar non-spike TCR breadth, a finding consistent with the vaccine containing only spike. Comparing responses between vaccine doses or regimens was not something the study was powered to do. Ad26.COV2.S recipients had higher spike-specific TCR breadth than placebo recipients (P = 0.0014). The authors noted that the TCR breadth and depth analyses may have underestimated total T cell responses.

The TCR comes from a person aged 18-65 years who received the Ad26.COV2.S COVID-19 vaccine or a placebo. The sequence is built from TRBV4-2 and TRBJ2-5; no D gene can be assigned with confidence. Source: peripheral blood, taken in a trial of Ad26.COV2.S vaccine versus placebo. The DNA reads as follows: TGTGCCAGCAGCCAAGTTGAAACAGCCGCAGAGACCCAGTACTTC. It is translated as CASSQVETAAETQYF.